The clone carrying this TCR beta chain was recorded many times. Its antigen is not identified. The CDR3 is 15 amino acids. Germline lookup yields CDR1 SQVTM and CDR2 ANQGSEA. With 6 bases removed from V and 1 base from J, the gap between germline ends came to 18 bases. The record originates from a study of T cells in Graves' hyperthyroidism and ophthalmopathy. The study, taken as a whole, reports: Blood also showed most of the thyroid clonotypes that were expanded above 0.001. The model foresaw ophthalmopathy a median around 6 months prior to onset.

Exclusion followed for patients with uncontrolled infection, other autoimmune disease, pregnancy or lactation. Every diagnosis used clinical symptoms, serum thyroxine and TRAb, thyroid ultrasound and orbital computed tomography. RNA transcripts were the template for amplifying TCR beta CDR3 regions. A first-round RT-PCR of the TCR CDR3 used the HTBI primer set. TCRdb processed the multiplex PCR reads anew with MiXCR; each CDR3 protein has one entry. The table has about 660,000 distinct CDR3 sequences, about 45% seen once. The specimen was peripheral blood or thyroid tissue (not recorded which). The receptor comes from an adult man with Graves' disease, either hyperthyroidism or ophthalmopathy (not recorded which). The chain recombines TRBV29-1 with TRBJ1-1; TRBD1 is a possible D gene (5 bases). The CDR3 coding sequence is TGCAGCGTGCGCCAACGGGAAACAGGGAACACTGAAGCTTTCTTT. Encoded protein: CSVRQRETGNTEAFF.